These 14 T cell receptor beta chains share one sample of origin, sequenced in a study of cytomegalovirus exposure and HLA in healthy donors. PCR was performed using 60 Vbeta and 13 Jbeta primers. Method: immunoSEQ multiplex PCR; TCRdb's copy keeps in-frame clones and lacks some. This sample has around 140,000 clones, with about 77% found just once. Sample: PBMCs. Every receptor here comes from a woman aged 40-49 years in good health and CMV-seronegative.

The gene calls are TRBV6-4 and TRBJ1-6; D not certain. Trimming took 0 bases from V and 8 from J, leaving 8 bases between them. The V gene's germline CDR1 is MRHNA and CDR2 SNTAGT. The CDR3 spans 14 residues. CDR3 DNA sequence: TGTGCCAGCAGTGACTCCTACGGGGATTCACCCCTCCACTTT. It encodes CASSDSYGDSPLHF.

The CDR3 region is CASSLVQARGNTIYF. The CDR3 DNA follows: TGTGCCAGCAGCTTAGTACAGGCCCGGGGAAACACCATATATTTT. V and J are TRBV7-9 and TRBJ1-3; perhaps TRBD1 as D (5 bases). The germline V gene encodes CDR1 SEHNR and CDR2 FQNEAQ (reference sequence). V dropped 1 base and J dropped 4 bases, with 11 bases sitting between them. The CDR3 has 15 residues.

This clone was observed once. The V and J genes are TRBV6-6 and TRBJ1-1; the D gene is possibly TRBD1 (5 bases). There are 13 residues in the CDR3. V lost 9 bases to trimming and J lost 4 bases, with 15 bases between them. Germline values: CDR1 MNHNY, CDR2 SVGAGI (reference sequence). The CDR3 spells CASTWGGGTEAFF. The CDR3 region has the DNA TGTGCCAGTACTTGGGGGGGAGGCACTGAAGCTTTCTTT.

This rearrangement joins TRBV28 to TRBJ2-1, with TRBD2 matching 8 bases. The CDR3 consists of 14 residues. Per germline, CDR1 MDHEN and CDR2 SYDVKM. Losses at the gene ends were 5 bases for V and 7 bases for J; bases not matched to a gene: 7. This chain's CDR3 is CASSPRGGRNEQFF. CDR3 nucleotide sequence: TGTGCCAGCAGTCCCCGGGGGGGCCGGAATGAGCAGTTCTTC. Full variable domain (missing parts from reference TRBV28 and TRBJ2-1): DVKVTQSSRYLVKRTGEKVFLECVQDMDHENMFWYRQDPGLGLRLIYFSYDVKMKEKGDIPEGYSVSREKKERFSLILESASTNQTSMYLCASSPRGGRNEQFFGPGTRLTVL.

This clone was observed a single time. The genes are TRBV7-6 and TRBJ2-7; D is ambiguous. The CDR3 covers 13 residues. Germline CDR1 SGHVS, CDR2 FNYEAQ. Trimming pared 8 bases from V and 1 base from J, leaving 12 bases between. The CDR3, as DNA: TGTGCCAGCTCCTTGAAGCAATCCTACGAGCAGTACTTC. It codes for CASSLKQSYEQYF.

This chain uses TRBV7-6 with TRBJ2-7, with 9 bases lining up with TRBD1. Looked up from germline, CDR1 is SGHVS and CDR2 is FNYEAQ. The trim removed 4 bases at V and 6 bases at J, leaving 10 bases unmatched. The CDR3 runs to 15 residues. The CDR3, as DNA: TGTGCCAGCAGCTATGACAGGGGGGACCTAGGCGAGCAGTACTTC. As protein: CASSYDRGDLGEQYF.

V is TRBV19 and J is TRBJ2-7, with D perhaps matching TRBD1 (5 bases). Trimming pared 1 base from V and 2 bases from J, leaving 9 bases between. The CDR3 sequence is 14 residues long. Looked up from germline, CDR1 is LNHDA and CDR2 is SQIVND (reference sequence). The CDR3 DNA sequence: TGTGCCAGTAGTATAGCAGGGTATACCTACGAGCAGTACTTC. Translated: CASSIAGYTYEQYF.

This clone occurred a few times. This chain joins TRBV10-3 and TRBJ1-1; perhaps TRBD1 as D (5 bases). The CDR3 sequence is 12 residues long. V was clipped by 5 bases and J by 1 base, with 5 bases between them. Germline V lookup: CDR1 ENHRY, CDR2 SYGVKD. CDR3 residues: CAISQGNTEAFF. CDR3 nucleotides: TGTGCCATCAGTCAGGGGAACACTGAAGCTTTCTTT.

The CDR3: CASSPSADRGSNGYTF. CDR3 DNA sequence: TGCGCCAGCAGCCCATCCGCGGACAGGGGCAGTAATGGCTACACCTTC. This sequence joins TRBV5-1 and TRBJ1-2, with 9 bases identical to TRBD1. The CDR3 runs to 16 residues. J gave up 6 bases and V 4 bases, and 13 bases lay outside the gene matches. The V gene's germline CDR1 is SGHRS and CDR2 YFSETQ.

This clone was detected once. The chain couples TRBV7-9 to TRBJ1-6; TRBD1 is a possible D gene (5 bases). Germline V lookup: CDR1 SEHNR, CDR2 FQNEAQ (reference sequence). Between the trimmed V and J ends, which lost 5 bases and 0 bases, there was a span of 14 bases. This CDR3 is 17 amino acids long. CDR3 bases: TGTGCCAGCAGCCCCCCGGGGACTAGCTCCTATAATTCACCCCTCCACTTT. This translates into CASSPPGTSSYNSPLHF.

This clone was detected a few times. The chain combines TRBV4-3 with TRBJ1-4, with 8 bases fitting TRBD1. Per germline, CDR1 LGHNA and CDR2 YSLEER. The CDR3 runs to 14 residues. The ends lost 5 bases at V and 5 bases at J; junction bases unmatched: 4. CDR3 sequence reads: CASSARTGNEKLFF. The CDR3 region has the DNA TGCGCCAGCAGCGCACGGACAGGGAATGAAAAACTGTTTTTT.

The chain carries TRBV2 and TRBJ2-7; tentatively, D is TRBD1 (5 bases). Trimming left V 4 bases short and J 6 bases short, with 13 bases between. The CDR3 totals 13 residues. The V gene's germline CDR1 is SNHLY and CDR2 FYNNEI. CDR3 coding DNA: TGTGCCAGCAGTGCCTTTTGGGGCGCCGAGCAGTACTTC. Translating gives CASSAFWGAEQYF. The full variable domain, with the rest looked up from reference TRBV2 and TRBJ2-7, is EPEVTQTPSHQVTQMGQEVILRCVPISNHLYFYWYRQILGQKVEFLVSFYNNEISEKSEIFDDQFSVERPDGSNFTLKIRSTKLEDSAMYFCASSAFWGAEQYFGPGTRLTVT.

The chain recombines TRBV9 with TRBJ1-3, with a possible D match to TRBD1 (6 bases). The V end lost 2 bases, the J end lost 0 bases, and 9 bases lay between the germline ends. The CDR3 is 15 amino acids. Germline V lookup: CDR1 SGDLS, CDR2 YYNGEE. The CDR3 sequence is CASSVTGSSGNTIYF. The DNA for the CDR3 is TGTGCCAGCAGCGTCACAGGGAGCTCTGGAAACACCATATATTTT.

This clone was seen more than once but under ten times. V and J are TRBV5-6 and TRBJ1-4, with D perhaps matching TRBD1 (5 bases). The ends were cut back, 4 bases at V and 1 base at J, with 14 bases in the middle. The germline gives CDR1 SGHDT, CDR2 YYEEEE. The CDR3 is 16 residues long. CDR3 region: CASSLMGRGTNEKLFF. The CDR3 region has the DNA TGTGCCAGCAGCCTCATGGGGCGGGGAACTAATGAAAAACTGTTTTTT.